The clone carrying this TCR beta chain came up many times. The data derive from a study of regulatory T cells in long-lasting Graves disease. Across the whole study: Prior antithyroid drug treatment in newly diagnosed Graves' patients lasted under 3 months.

Time point here: newly diagnosed GD, antithyroid drugs for less than 3 months. PBMC-extracted RNA yielded the TCR library. Per the germline V gene, CDR1 is SNHLY and CDR2 is FYNNEI. The CDR3 extends over 12 amino acids. V trimming: 5 bases; J trimming: 5 bases; junction bases outside the gene matches: 1. Arm-PCR of CDR3 regions with iRepertoire HTBI primers generated TCR beta libraries. The authors' processing: Gene usage covered some 60 TRBV and about 15 TRBJ segments. TCRdb re-analysed the multiplex PCR reads in MiXCR, keeping a single row per CDR3 protein. The V and J calls come from TCRdb's annotation, not from the publication. The table has 200,000 to 300,000 distinct CDR3 sequences, 20% to 25% seen once.

The clonotype originates from a female donor with Graves disease. The sample was peripheral blood mononuclear cells (PBMCs), taken at new diagnosis, from a patient treated with antithyroid drugs. V is TRBV2 and J is TRBJ1-1; 8 nucleotides line up with TRBD1. DNA for the CDR3: TGTGCCAGCAGTTGGACAGGGACTGAAGCTTTCTTT. Its translation: CASSWTGTEAFF. Looking up the rest from reference TRBV2 and TRBJ1-1 gives the full variable domain: EPEVTQTPSHQVTQMGQEVILRCVPISNHLYFYWYRQILGQKVEFLVSFYNNEISEKSEIFDDQFSVERPDGSNFTLKIRSTKLEDSAMYFCASSWTGTEAFFGQGTRLTVV.